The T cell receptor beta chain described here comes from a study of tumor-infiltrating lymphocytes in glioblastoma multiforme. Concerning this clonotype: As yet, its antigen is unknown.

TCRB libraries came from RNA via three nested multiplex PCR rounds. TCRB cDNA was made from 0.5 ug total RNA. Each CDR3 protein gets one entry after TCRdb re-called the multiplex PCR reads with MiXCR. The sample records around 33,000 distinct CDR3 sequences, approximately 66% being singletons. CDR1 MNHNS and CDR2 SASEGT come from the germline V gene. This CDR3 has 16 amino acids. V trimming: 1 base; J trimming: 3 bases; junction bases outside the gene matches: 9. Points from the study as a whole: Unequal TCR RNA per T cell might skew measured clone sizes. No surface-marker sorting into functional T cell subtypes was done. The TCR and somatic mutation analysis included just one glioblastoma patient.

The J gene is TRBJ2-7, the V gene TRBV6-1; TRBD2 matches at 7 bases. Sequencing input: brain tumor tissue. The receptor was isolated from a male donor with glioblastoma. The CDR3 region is CASSEVLSAGIYEQYF. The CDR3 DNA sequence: TGTGCCAGCAGTGAAGTCTTGTCAGCGGGGATCTACGAGCAGTACTTC.